The table lists the clone carrying this T cell receptor beta chain with many counts. Its cognate antigen is unknown. The record originates from a study of identical twins. Each CDR3 protein is one row after TCRdb ran MiXCR on the 5' RACE reads. The sample consists of about 240,000 distinct CDR3 sequences, roughly 7.5% of them appearing once. The study's findings and limits: Out-of-frame alpha sequences common to twins were enriched for low generation probability. These conclusions were based on statistical analysis (cross-sectional, not following the same donors).

Each donor (without exception) was a healthy Caucasian. Separately, the same data were catalogued under a study of yellow fever vaccine responses in identical twins.

The origin of this receptor is a young woman in good health. Specimen: CD8+ T cells sorted from blood.

The CDR3 bases are TGTGCCAGCATGCCGGACAGAAACACTGAAGCTTTCTTT. This encodes CASMPDRNTEAFF. V is TRBV21-1 and J is TRBJ1-1; the table's D call, TRBD1, was not checked against the DNA. TRBV21-1 is a known pseudogene. The CDR3 loop spans 13 amino acids.